This T cell receptor beta chain is from a study of shared clonotypes between healthy human individuals. CD45RO-negative, CCR7-positively selected cells formed the naive CD8 fraction, excluding terminally differentiated effector memory CD45RA+ cells. Profiled with immunoSEQ multiplex PCR; TCRdb holds only in-frame clones, not every one. The table has some 2.1 million clones, over 85% seen once. Sequenced input: naive CD8+ T cells from PBMCs. This TCR was sampled from a man between 18 and 29 years old in good health. Some clones in this sample may be carry-over from other donors' samples.

This chain's CDR3 is CASSLSRNPNQPQHF. The CDR3 DNA is TGTGCCAGCAGTTTAAGTAGGAATCCCAATCAGCCCCAGCATTTT. The V gene is TRBV28, the J gene TRBJ1-5, with D unclear. Germline V gene sequence: CDR1 MDHEN, CDR2 SYDVKM. The CDR3 extends over 15 amino acids. Trimming took off 2 bases at V and 3 bases at J, with 11 bases between the two ends.